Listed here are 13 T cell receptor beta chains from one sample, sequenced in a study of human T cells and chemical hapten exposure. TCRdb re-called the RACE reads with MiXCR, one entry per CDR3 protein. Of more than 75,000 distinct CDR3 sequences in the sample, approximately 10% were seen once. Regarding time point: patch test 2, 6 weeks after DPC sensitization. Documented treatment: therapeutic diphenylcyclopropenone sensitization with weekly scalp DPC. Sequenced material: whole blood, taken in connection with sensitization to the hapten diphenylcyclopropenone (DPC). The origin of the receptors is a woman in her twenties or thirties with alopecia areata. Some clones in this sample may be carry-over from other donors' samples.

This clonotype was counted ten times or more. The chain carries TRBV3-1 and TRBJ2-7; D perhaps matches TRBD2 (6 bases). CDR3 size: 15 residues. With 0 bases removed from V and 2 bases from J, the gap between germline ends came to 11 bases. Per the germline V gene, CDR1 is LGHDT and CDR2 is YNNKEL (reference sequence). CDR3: CASSQERGRTYEQYF. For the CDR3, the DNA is TGTGCCAGCAGCCAAGAACGGGGGAGGACCTACGAGCAGTACTTC.

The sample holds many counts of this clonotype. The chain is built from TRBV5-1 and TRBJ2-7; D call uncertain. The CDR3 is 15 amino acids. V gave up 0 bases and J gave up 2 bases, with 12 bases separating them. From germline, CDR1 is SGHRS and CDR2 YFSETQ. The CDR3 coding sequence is TGCGCCAGCAGCTTGGAGTCGGGCCGGCCCTACGAGCAGTACTTC. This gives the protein CASSLESGRPYEQYF.

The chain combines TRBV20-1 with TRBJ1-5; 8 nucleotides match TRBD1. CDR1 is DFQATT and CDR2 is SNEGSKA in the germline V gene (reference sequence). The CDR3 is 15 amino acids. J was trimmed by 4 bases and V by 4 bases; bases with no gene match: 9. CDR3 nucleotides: TGCAGTGCTAAGCACCAGGGGGCTGGGAATCAGCCCCAGCATTTT. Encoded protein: CSAKHQGAGNQPQHF.

DNA for the CDR3: TGTGCCATCAGTGAGGAGGGGCAATCACCCCTCCACTTT. Amino acid sequence: CAISEEGQSPLHF. The genes are TRBV10-3 and TRBJ1-6, with D tentatively TRBD1 (5 bases). This CDR3 has 13 amino acids. Deletions cut 2 bases from V and 10 bases from J, with 9 bases between. Germline V CDR1 and CDR2: ENHRY, SYGVKD.

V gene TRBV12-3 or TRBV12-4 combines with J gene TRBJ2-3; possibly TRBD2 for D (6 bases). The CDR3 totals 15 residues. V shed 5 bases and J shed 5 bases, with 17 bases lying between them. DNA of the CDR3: TGTGCCAGCAGTCTTTACGGGGGAGCGGTAGATACGCAGTATTTT. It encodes CASSLYGGAVDTQYF.

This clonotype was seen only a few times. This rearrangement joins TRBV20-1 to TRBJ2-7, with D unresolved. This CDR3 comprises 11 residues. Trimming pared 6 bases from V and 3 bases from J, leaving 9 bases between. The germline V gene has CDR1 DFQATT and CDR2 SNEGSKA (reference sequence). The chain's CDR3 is CSAAVGYEQYF. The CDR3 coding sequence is TGCAGTGCGGCGGTCGGCTACGAGCAGTACTTC.

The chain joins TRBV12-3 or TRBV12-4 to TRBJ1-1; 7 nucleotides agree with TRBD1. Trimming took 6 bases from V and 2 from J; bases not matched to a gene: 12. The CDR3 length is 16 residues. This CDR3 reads CASRGSTGRINTEAFF. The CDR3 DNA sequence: TGTGCCAGCAGGGGATCGACAGGGCGAATAAACACTGAAGCTTTCTTT.

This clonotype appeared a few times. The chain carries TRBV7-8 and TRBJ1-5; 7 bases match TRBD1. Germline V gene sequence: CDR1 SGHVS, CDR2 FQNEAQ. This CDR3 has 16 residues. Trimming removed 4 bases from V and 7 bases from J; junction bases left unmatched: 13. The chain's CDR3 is CASSYAYTGVKQPQHF. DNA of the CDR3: TGTGCCAGCAGCTATGCCTACACAGGGGTGAAGCAGCCCCAGCATTTT. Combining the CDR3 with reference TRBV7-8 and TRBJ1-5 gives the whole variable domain GAGVSQSPRYKVAKRGQDVALRCDPISGHVSLFWYQQALGQGPEFLTYFQNEAQLDKSGLPSDRFFAERPEGSVSTLKIQRTQQEDSAVYLCASSYAYTGVKQPQHFGDGTRLSIL.

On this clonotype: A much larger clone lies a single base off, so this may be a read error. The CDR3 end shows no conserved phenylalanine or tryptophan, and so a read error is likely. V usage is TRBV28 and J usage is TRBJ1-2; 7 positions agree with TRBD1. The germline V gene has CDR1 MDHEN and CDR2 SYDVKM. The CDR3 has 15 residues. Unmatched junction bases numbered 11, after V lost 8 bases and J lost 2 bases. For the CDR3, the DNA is TGTGCCAGCCAAATCGCCCTGACAGGGAACTATGGCTACACCTTG. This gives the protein CASQIALTGNYGYTL.

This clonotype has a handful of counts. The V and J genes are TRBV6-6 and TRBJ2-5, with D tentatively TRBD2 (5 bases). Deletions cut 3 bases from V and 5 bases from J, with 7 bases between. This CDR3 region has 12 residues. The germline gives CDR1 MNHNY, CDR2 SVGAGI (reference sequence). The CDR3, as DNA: TGTGCCAGCAGTTATCCGGGGGAGACCCAGTACTTC. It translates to CASSYPGETQYF.

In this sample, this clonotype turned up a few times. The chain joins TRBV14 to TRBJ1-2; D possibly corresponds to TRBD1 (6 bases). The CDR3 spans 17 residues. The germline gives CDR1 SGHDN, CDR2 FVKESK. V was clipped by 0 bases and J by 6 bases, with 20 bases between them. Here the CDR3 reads CASSQDLSPGVNNGYTF. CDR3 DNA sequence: TGTGCCAGCAGCCAAGATCTCTCCCCAGGGGTGAATAATGGCTACACCTTC.

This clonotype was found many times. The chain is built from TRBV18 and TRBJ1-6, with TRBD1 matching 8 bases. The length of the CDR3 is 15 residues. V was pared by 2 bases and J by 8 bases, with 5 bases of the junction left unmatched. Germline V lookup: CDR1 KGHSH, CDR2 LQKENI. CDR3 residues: CASSPALTGDSPLHF. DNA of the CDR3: TGTGCCAGCTCACCAGCCCTGACAGGGGATTCACCCCTCCACTTT.

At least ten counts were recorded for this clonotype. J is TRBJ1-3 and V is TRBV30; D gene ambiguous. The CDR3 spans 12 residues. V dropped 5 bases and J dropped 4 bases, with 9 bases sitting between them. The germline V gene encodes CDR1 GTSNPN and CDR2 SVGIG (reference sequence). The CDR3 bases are TGTGCCTGGCGCGACTACGGAAACACCATATATTTT. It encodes CAWRDYGNTIYF.